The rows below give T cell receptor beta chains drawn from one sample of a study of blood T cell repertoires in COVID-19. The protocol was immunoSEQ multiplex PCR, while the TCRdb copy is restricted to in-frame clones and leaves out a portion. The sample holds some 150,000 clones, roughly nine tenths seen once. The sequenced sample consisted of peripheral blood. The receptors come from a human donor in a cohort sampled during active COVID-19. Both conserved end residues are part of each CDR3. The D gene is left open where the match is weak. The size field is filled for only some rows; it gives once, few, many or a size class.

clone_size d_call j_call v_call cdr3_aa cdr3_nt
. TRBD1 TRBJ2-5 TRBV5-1 CASSLAGTGGLETQYF TGCGCCAGCAGCTTGGCCGGGACAGGGGGCTTAGAGACCCAGTACTTC
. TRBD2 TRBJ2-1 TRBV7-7 CASSLMGRDNEQFF TGTGCCAGCAGCTTAATGGGGAGGGACAATGAGCAGTTCTTC
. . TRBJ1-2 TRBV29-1 CSLTRDIANYGYTF TGCAGCCTAACCCGGGACATAGCTAACTATGGCTACACCTTC
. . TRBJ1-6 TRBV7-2 CASSFNHSPLHF TGTGCCAGCAGCTTTAATCATTCACCCCTCCACTTT
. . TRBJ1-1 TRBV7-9 CASSFPPLKPEAFF TGTGCCAGCAGCTTTCCCCCTTTAAAGCCTGAAGCTTTCTTT
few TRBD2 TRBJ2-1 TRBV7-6 CASSKTASGYNEQFF TGTGCCAGCAGCAAAACGGCTAGCGGATACAATGAGCAGTTCTTC
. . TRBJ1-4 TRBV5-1 CASSLAATNEKLFF TGCGCCAGCAGCTTGGCGGCAACTAATGAAAAACTGTTTTTT
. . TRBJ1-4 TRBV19 CASNNSPGEKLFF TGTGCCAGTAACAACTCTCCGGGAGAAAAACTGTTTTTT
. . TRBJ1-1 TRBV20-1 CSASAGSGYTEAFF TGCAGTGCTAGTGCAGGTAGCGGGTACACTGAAGCTTTCTTT
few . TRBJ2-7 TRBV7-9 CASSLGAEIYEQYF TGTGCCAGCAGCTTAGGGGCTGAGATCTACGAGCAGTACTTC
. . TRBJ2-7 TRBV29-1 CSVVPRDSYEQYF TGCAGCGTTGTGCCCAGGGACTCCTACGAGCAGTACTTC
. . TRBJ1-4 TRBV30 CAWASGVNEKLFF TGTGCCTGGGCATCGGGGGTTAATGAAAAACTGTTTTTT
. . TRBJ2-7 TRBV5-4 CASSLGGINEQYF TGTGCCAGCAGCTTGGGAGGGATCAACGAGCAGTACTTC
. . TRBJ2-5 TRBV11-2 CASSSLWGRGGETQYF TGTGCCAGCAGCTCCCTCTGGGGCAGGGGCGGGGAGACCCAGTACTTC
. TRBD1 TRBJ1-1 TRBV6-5 CASSSQGNMNTEAFF TGTGCCAGCAGTTCACAGGGGAACATGAACACTGAAGCTTTCTTT
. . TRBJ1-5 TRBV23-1 CARITGSGNQPQHF TGCGCCAGGATAACGGGGTCAGGCAATCAGCCCCAGCATTTT